This entry concerns a single TCR beta chain. The sample originates from a study of blood T cell repertoires in COVID-19. As for the study in general: Samples taken during acute and convalescent COVID-19 were collected in the United States, Italy and Spain. From T cells, B-cell-depleted T cells, or PBMCs came the material, which was cDNA or gDNA.

CDR1 LNHDA and CDR2 SQIVND come from the germline V gene (reference sequence). V lost 3 bases to trimming and J lost 6 bases; unmatched junction nucleotides: 1. This CDR3 has 14 residues. Per the original data handling: Counts of nucleated cells, estimated from reference gene primer amplification, were obtained. Sequenced by immunoSEQ multiplex PCR; TCRdb stores in-frame clones only, minus some. V and J calls and clone size are those listed in that table; D and trimming were worked out from the DNA. Found here are over 250,000 clones, approximately 91% of them singletons; the top ten hold 2% to 2.5%.

The receptor was isolated from a man in his fifties or sixties with acute or convalescent COVID-19. This chain connects TRBV19 to TRBJ2-5, with 13 nucleotides matching TRBD2. Material: peripheral blood. The CDR3 region has the DNA TGTGCCAGTAGTATGGGACTAGCGGGGAAGACCCAGTACTTC. This encodes CASSMGLAGKTQYF.